One sample yielded the 5 T cell receptor beta chains listed below, sequenced in a study of blood T cell repertoires in COVID-19. Some clones are missing from TCRdb's copy, which holds only in-frame ones; the method was immunoSEQ multiplex PCR. The sample holds some 180,000 clones, roughly 82% seen once. Sequenced material: peripheral blood. These receptors came from a woman aged 55-70 years with COVID-19, enrolled during active disease.

The chain employs TRBV6-5 and TRBJ2-7; 8 bases line up with TRBD1. The CDR3 is made up of 15 amino acids. The germline CDR1 and CDR2 sequences are MNHEY and SVGAGI. V lost 5 bases to trimming and J lost 5 bases; unmatched junction nucleotides: 11. CDR3 amino acids: CASSPGIQDRDEQYV. The CDR3 nucleotides read TGTGCCAGCAGTCCCGGCATTCAGGACAGGGACGAGCAGTACGTC.

The chain has TRBV3-1 (or the pseudogene TRBV3-2) and TRBJ2-5, with TRBD1 matching 8 bases. V lost 0 bases, J lost 0 bases, and 9 bases stayed unmatched. This CDR3 is built from 18 residues. Germline CDR1 LGHDT, CDR2 YNNKEL (reference sequence). DNA for the CDR3: TGTGCCAGCAGCCAAGATCGGTTGGGACAGGCGTACCAAGAGACCCAGTACTTC. This codes for CASSQDRLGQAYQETQYF.

The chain uses TRBV5-4 and TRBJ1-2; D remains ambiguous. The CDR3 length is 12 residues. The germline gives CDR1 SGHNT, CDR2 YYREEE (reference sequence). V dropped 1 base and J dropped 6 bases, with 7 bases sitting between them. CDR3 nucleotides: TGTGCCAGCAGCTTGATGTCTAATGGCTACACCTTC. This codes for CASSLMSNGYTF.

The CDR3, as DNA: TGTGCCAGCCGATGGGCTAGCGCGAACACCGGGGAGCTGTTTTTT. It yields the protein CASRWASANTGELFF. V usage is TRBV28 and J usage is TRBJ2-2; perhaps TRBD2 as D (6 bases). Germline CDR1 and CDR2: MDHEN and SYDVKM. Trimming left V 8 bases short and J 0 bases short, with 13 bases between. The CDR3 extends over 15 amino acids.

V and J are TRBV5-4 and TRBJ1-6; 8 bases agree with TRBD1. The CDR3 has 14 residues. Unmatched junction bases numbered 1, after V lost 3 bases and J lost 5 bases. Germline loops: CDR1 SGHNT, CDR2 YYREEE (reference sequence). The chain's CDR3 is CASSSGQDNSPLHF. The DNA of the CDR3 is TGTGCCAGCAGCTCGGGACAGGATAATTCACCCCTCCACTTT.